The 25 T cell receptor beta chains given below trace back to one sample, sequenced in a study of blood T cells in healthy people across ages. Together with a sample-barcoded 5' primer, a J-beta primer mix was included in a second PCR lasting about 7 to 11 cycles. TCRdb processed the 5' RACE reads anew with MiXCR; each CDR3 protein has one entry. This sample yields 650,000 or so distinct CDR3 sequences, of which about 51% are seen a single time; roughly 13% belongs to the top ten. Sequencing was done on a sample of blood. All receptors derive from a woman of 80 years or more in good health.

Notes on this clonotype: This clone may be a read error of a much larger clone one base away. The rearrangement links TRBV27 to TRBJ2-7; D may be TRBD1 or TRBD2 (6 bases each). This CDR3 region has 16 residues. Germline V CDR1 and CDR2: MNHEY, SMNVEV (reference sequence). The CDR3 reads CASSLGGTPSEGERYF. CDR3 DNA sequence: TGTGCCAGCAGTTTAGGGGGGACACCTTCCGAGGGGGAGCGGTACTTC.

The genes are TRBV10-3 and TRBJ1-1; D gene unclear. Between the trimmed V and J ends, which lost 8 bases and 4 bases, there was a span of 14 bases. The CDR3 runs to 13 residues. Germline V gives CDR1 ENHRY, CDR2 SYGVKD. The CDR3 region is CAILGPPSTEAFF. The DNA for the CDR3 is TGTGCCATCTTAGGTCCGCCTAGCACTGAAGCTTTCTTT.

The chain couples TRBV29-1 to TRBJ1-2, with 8 bases identical to TRBD1. V shed 6 bases, J shed 3 bases, and the junction held 9 bases outside the gene matches. The CDR3 sequence is 14 residues long. Germline V gene data show CDR1 as SQVTM and CDR2 as ANQGSEA. The DNA for the CDR3 is TGCAGCGTCCCCTGGACAGGGCGCGACTATGGCTACACCTTC. This translates into CSVPWTGRDYGYTF.

The chain couples TRBV12-3 or TRBV12-4 to TRBJ1-1; D possibly corresponds to TRBD1 (5 bases). V lost 6 bases and J lost 0, with 14 bases in between. CDR3 length: 15 residues. In DNA form, the CDR3 reads TGTGCCAGCAGCCCACCCGGGACGGTGAACACTGAAGCTTTCTTT. Residues: CASSPPGTVNTEAFF.

The sample holds a few counts of this clonotype. A much bigger clone sits one base away, suggesting this may be a read error. The chain uses TRBV11-1 and TRBJ2-1; TRBD2 aligns across 8 bases. The CDR3 has 16 amino acids. The germline gives CDR1 SGHAT, CDR2 FQDESV (reference sequence). Trimming cost V 4 bases and J 8 bases; bases outside gene matches: 13. CDR3 sequence (DNA): TGTGCCAGCAGCTCTGGGCGACGAGCGGGGGACGATGAGCAGTTCTTC. Translation: CASSSGRRAGDDEQFF.

The rearrangement links TRBV20-1 to TRBJ1-1, with TRBD1 matching 9 bases. Per germline, CDR1 DFQATT and CDR2 SNEGSKA (reference sequence). After removal of 3 bases from V and 4 bases from J, the junction contained 9 bases not matched to a gene. CDR3 size: 15 residues. In nucleotides, the CDR3 is TGCAGTGCTAGGGCGGACAGGGGTGTCGGCACTGAAGCTTTCTTT. Translation gives CSARADRGVGTEAFF.

The V gene is TRBV2, the J gene TRBJ2-2; D gene uncertain. The CDR3 contains 13 residues. V was trimmed by 4 bases and J by 5 bases, leaving 8 bases between them. Germline CDR1 reads SNHLY; CDR2 reads FYNNEI. The CDR3 is CASSGLGTGELFF. The CDR3 DNA is TGTGCCAGCAGTGGCCTGGGGACCGGGGAGCTGTTTTTT.

The chain combines TRBV29-1 with TRBJ2-2; 7 bases are shared with TRBD1. Germline V lookup: CDR1 SQVTM, CDR2 ANQGSEA. This CDR3 has 12 residues. The CDR3: CCGQENTGELFF. The CDR3 DNA sequence: TGCTGCGGACAGGAGAACACCGGGGAGCTGTTTTTT.

The chain recombines TRBV15 with TRBJ1-4; D is uncertain. Trimming removed 5 bases at V and 8 bases at J, with 15 bases between. This CDR3 region has 14 residues. Germline CDR1 and CDR2: LNHNV and YYDKDF (reference sequence). In nucleotides, the CDR3 is TGTGCCACCAGCGCCTCAGAGGCGTGGGAAAAACTGTTTTTT. Protein product: CATSASEAWEKLFF.

In regard to this clonotype: One base away lies a much larger clone, so this may be a sequencing read error. The chain couples TRBV20-1 to TRBJ2-6; no firm D call. Looked up from germline, CDR1 is DFQATT and CDR2 is SNEGSKA (reference sequence). V was shortened by 3 bases and J by 0 bases, with 3 bases between the two germline ends. CDR3 length: 13 residues. DNA of the CDR3: TGCAGTGCTAGCCACTCTGGGGCCAACGTCCTGACTTTC. Translation: CSASHSGANVLTF.

This clonotype was counted only a few times. A much larger clone is a single base away; this may be a read error. The genes are TRBV28 and TRBJ2-7, with 7 bases that match TRBD2. CDR1 and CDR2 from the germline V gene are MDHEN and SYDVKM. The CDR3 sequence is 14 residues long. CDR3 protein: CASRMSGKAYEQCF. CDR3 nucleotides: TGTGCCAGCAGAATGAGCGGGAAGGCCTACGAGCAGTGCTTC.

This clonotype appeared a few times. The J gene is TRBJ2-2, the V gene TRBV27, with 9 bases matching TRBD2. The CDR3 consists of 17 residues. V lost 4 bases and J lost 1; bases outside the gene matches: 7. The V gene's germline CDR1 is MNHEY and CDR2 SMNVEV (reference sequence). Here the CDR3 DNA reads TGTGCCAGCAGTTCCCCTAGCGGGGAATGGAACACCGGGGAGCTGTTTTTT. Translated, it gives CASSSPSGEWNTGELFF.

The rearrangement uses TRBV7-2 and TRBJ2-2, with 7 bases fitting TRBD1. Germline V gene data show CDR1 as SGHTA and CDR2 as FQGNSA. This CDR3 is built from 13 residues. V was clipped by 11 bases and J by 3 bases; unmatched bases: 6. CDR3 sequence: CAGRTGDTGELFF. The CDR3 region has the DNA TGTGCCGGACGGACAGGTGACACCGGGGAGCTGTTTTTT.

The V gene is TRBV7-9, the J gene TRBJ2-5; 9 bases line up with TRBD2. Unmatched junction bases numbered 3, after V lost 1 base and J lost 0 bases. The CDR3 length is 16 residues. The germline V gene has CDR1 SEHNR and CDR2 FQNEAQ (reference sequence). The chain's CDR3 is CASSLGIAGDQETQYF. For the CDR3, the DNA is TGTGCCAGCAGCTTAGGAATAGCGGGGGACCAAGAGACCCAGTACTTC.

The rearrangement uses TRBV12-3 or TRBV12-4 and TRBJ2-7; D gene uncertain. The V and J ends lost 7 bases and 3 bases respectively, with 13 bases between them. CDR3 length equals 13 residues. CDR3 nucleotide sequence: TGTGCCAGCATCCTCCGGGCGTACTACGAGCAGTACTTC. Protein product: CASILRAYYEQYF.

In this sample, this clonotype turned up a few times. This chain joins TRBV5-1 and TRBJ1-4; TRBD1 matches at 8 bases. Germline V gives CDR1 SGHRS, CDR2 YFSETQ. Unmatched junction bases numbered 10, after V lost 5 bases and J lost 4 bases. The CDR3 is 16 residues long. CDR3 in DNA: TGCGCCAGCAGTTTACAAGACAGGGGCATTAATGAAAAACTGTTTTTT. Its translation: CASSLQDRGINEKLFF.

J is TRBJ2-5 and V is TRBV27; TRBD1 agrees at 9 bases. The DNA end is more similar to TRBJ2-7, so the J call may be wrong. The CDR3 runs to 19 residues. Germline lookup yields CDR1 MNHEY and CDR2 SMNVEV (reference sequence). This CDR3 is CASTLRGETGGKGHYEQYF. CDR3 DNA sequence: TGTGCCAGCACCCTTAGAGGGGAGACAGGGGGGAAGGGGCACTACGAGCAGTACTTC.

To note about this clonotype: This could be a read error, since a much larger clone is one nucleotide away. The J gene is TRBJ2-5, the V gene TRBV24-1, with D unclear. Per germline, CDR1 KGHDR and CDR2 SFDVKD. This CDR3 has 13 residues. The CDR3 region is CATSRPEKESQYF. CDR3 bases: TGTGCCACCAGTAGGCCGGAGAAAGAGTCCCAGTACTTC.

The genes are TRBV2 and TRBJ2-1, with TRBD2 matching 11 bases. V was pared by 8 bases and J by 6 bases, with 6 bases of the junction left unmatched. This CDR3 contains 14 residues. Germline assignment: CDR1 SNHLY and CDR2 FYNNEI. CDR3 coding DNA: TGTGCCAGCTTAGCGGGGGGGCTCCCCAATGAGCAGTTCTTC. This sequence encodes CASLAGGLPNEQFF.

The chain combines TRBV11-2 with TRBJ1-4, with 10 positions matching TRBD1. Germline assignment: CDR1 SGHAT and CDR2 FQNNGV. The CDR3 runs 14 residues. V dropped 5 bases and J dropped 7; count of bases not matched to a gene: 4. The CDR3 DNA is TGTGCCAGCAGCAGGGACAGGGGATCTGAAAAACTGTTTTTT. Translation gives CASSRDRGSEKLFF. The variable domain in full, with the rest retrieved from reference TRBV11-2 and TRBJ1-4, is EAGVAQSPRYKIIEKRQSVAFWCNPISGHATLYWYQQILGQGPKLLIQFQNNGVVDDSQLPKDRFSAERLKGVDSTLKIQPAKLEDSAVYLCASSRDRGSEKLFFGSGTQLSVL.

This clonotype was detected a few times. The V gene is TRBV11-2, the J gene TRBJ2-3; 7 nucleotides agree with TRBD2. The CDR3 length is 17 residues. V lost 7 bases and J lost 0; bases outside the gene matches: 13. Germline V gene lookup returns CDR1 SGHAT and CDR2 FQNNGV. CDR3 amino acids: CASTRARLALSTDTQYF. In DNA form, the CDR3 reads TGTGCCAGCACCCGGGCCCGACTAGCACTAAGCACAGATACGCAGTATTTT.

In this sample, this clonotype turned up many times. In DNA, the CDR3 is TGTGCCAGCAGCCAAGATCTGACGGTGGGCAAAAACATTCAGTACTTC. It is translated as CASSQDLTVGKNIQYF. The chain carries TRBV4-2 and TRBJ2-4; D uncertain. Trimming took off 0 bases at V and 3 bases at J, with 12 bases between the two ends. The CDR3 consists of 16 residues. CDR1 is LGHNA, CDR2 YNFKEQ, per germline.

In regard to this clonotype: The junction departs from the called germline gene at one end, perhaps through a read error. V gene TRBV11-2 combines with J gene TRBJ1-5; D perhaps matches TRBD1 (5 bases). Germline CDR1 SGHAT, CDR2 FQNNGV. This CDR3 has 13 residues. CDR3 residues: CTSSAGTNQPQHF. The CDR3 bases are TGTACCAGCAGCGCAGGGACCAATCAGCCCCAGCATTTT.

The chain links TRBV2 to TRBJ2-3, with 8 bases identical to TRBD1. The germline V gene has CDR1 SNHLY and CDR2 FYNNEI. V lost 4 bases and J lost 1; bases outside the gene matches: 4. The CDR3 spans 15 residues. The CDR3 is CASSGQGLGTDTQYF. The CDR3 nucleotides are TGTGCCAGCAGTGGACAGGGGCTCGGCACAGATACGCAGTATTTT.

This clonotype was counted many times. The V call is TRBV20-1, the J call TRBJ1-2; a possible D gene is TRBD1 (5 bases). The CDR3 length is 14 residues. Germline CDR1 DFQATT, CDR2 SNEGSKA (reference sequence). V shed 5 bases and J shed 7 bases, with 20 bases lying between them. DNA of the CDR3: TGCAGTGCTTTCCTGGGACCGGGAGGTCGTGGCTACACCTTC. Residues: CSAFLGPGGRGYTF.